One sample yielded the 11 T cell receptor beta chains listed below, sequenced in a study of blood T cell repertoires in COVID-19. Some clones are missing from TCRdb's copy, which holds only in-frame ones; the method was immunoSEQ multiplex PCR. The profile shows about 230,000 clones, about 90% of them singletons. Sequenced sample: PBMCs or T cells enriched from blood (not recorded which). The receptors come from a woman in her 30s with acute COVID-19.

In its sample, this clone was seen a few times. The rearrangement joins TRBV19 to TRBJ1-5; unclear D gene. Trimming pared 1 base from V and 2 bases from J, leaving 9 bases between. The length of the CDR3 is 15 residues. In germline, CDR1 is LNHDA, CDR2 SQIVND (reference sequence). CDR3 bases: TGTGCCAGTAGTATAGCTACCTCGGGCAATCAGCCCCAGCATTTT. Translation gives CASSIATSGNQPQHF.

This chain joins TRBV11-2 and TRBJ2-3; 8 bases are a match to TRBD2. The CDR3 is 15 residues long. Germline assignment: CDR1 SGHAT and CDR2 FQNNGV. After removal of 7 bases from V and 3 bases from J, the junction contained 9 bases not matched to a gene. DNA for the CDR3: TGTGCCAGCACCCGGGGGGGGTATTCAACAGATACGCAGTATTTT. It codes for CASTRGGYSTDTQYF. The full variable domain, in which reference TRBV11-2 and TRBJ2-3 provide the parts outside the CDR3, is EAGVAQSPRYKIIEKRQSVAFWCNPISGHATLYWYQQILGQGPKLLIQFQNNGVVDDSQLPKDRFSAERLKGVDSTLKIQPAKLEDSAVYLCASTRGGYSTDTQYFGPGTRLTVL.

This chain joins TRBV10-3 and TRBJ2-5, with TRBD1 identical over 8 bases. V gave up 1 base and J gave up 4 bases; unmatched junction bases: 14. Germline CDR1 and CDR2: ENHRY and SYGVKD. The CDR3 extends over 18 amino acids. Here the CDR3 DNA reads TGTGCCATCAGTGAGTTCGTTTGGAGGAAAGACAGGGGAGAGACCCAGTACTTC. It yields the protein CAISEFVWRKDRGETQYF.

The CDR3 DNA is TGTGCCTGGAGCTTTATTAGCGGGGCCAATGAGCAGTTCTTC. Its protein product is CAWSFISGANEQFF. The V call is TRBV30, the J call TRBJ2-1; 8 nucleotides align to TRBD2. Per germline, CDR1 GTSNPN and CDR2 SVGIG (reference sequence). The CDR3 contains 14 residues. Trimming at V came to 3 bases and at J to 6 bases, leaving 7 bases not matched to a gene.

This chain links TRBV18 with TRBJ2-7; D not resolved. V was pared by 6 bases and J by 4 bases, with 19 bases between. Germline V gives CDR1 KGHSH, CDR2 LQKENI. The CDR3 covers 15 residues. DNA for the CDR3: TGTGCCAGCTCTCCCAACTACCTAACTGTATACGAGCAGTACTTC. Its translation is CASSPNYLTVYEQYF.

This clone has a handful of counts. The CDR3 region has the DNA TGTGCCAGCACCCTGGGGGGGGCCCACACAGATACGCAGTATTTT. Its protein product is CASTLGGAHTDTQYF. The chain recombines TRBV28 with TRBJ2-3, with D perhaps TRBD2 (7 bases). Germline V gene sequence: CDR1 MDHEN, CDR2 SYDVKM. V shed 7 bases and J shed 2 bases, with 16 bases lying between them. The length of the CDR3 is 15 residues.

The genes are TRBV13 and TRBJ1-2; tentatively, D is TRBD1 (6 bases). CDR3 size: 14 residues. V shed 5 bases and J shed 4 bases, with 14 bases lying between them. Germline CDR1 is PRHDT and CDR2 is FYEKMQ (reference sequence). In DNA, the CDR3 is TGTGCCAGCAGCCGAAGGGGGACCGCCTATGGCTACACCTTC. The encoded protein is CASSRRGTAYGYTF.

The rearrangement joins TRBV9 to TRBJ2-2, with 8 bases lining up with TRBD1. CDR1 is SGDLS and CDR2 is YYNGEE in the germline V gene. The CDR3 covers 16 residues. V gave up 3 bases and J gave up 3 bases; unmatched junction bases: 7. In DNA, the CDR3 is TGTGCCAGCAGCGCCTCAGACAGGGGAGACACCGGGGAGCTGTTTTTT. Protein product: CASSASDRGDTGELFF.

Remarks on this clone: The identical CDR3 is also encoded by other nucleotide sequences in the sample. The chain carries TRBV5-4 and TRBJ1-1; D call uncertain. V lost 0 bases and J lost 1, with 4 bases in between. Germline CDR1 is SGHNT and CDR2 is YYREEE (reference sequence). There are 13 residues in the CDR3. The CDR3 nucleotides are TGTGCCAGCAGCTTGGACAGGAACACTGAAGCTTTCTTT. It is translated as CASSLDRNTEAFF. The full variable domain, in which reference TRBV5-4 and TRBJ1-1 provide the parts outside the CDR3, is ETGVTQSPTHLIKTRGQQVTLRCSSQSGHNTVSWYQQALGQGPQFIFQYYREEENGRGNFPPRFSGLQFPNYSSELNVNALELDDSALYLCASSLDRNTEAFFGQGTRLTVV.

This sequence joins TRBV9 and TRBJ1-2; D not certain. V lost 0 bases, J lost 4 bases, and 4 bases lay in between. The CDR3 extends over 12 amino acids. Germline V CDR1 and CDR2: SGDLS, YYNGEE. The CDR3 DNA sequence: TGTGCCAGCAGCGTAGCCAGCTATGGCTACACCTTC. Translation gives CASSVASYGYTF. The full variable domain, rest sourced from reference TRBV9 and TRBJ1-2, is DSGVTQTPKHLITATGQRVTLRCSPRSGDLSVYWYQQSLDQGLQFLIQYYNGEERAKGNILERFSAQQFPDLHSELNLSSLELGDSALYFCASSVASYGYTFGSGTRLTVV.

As concerns this clone: One end of the junction is discordant with germline, which a read error may explain. CDR3 sequence (DNA): TGCGCCAGCAGCGAAGAGGACAGGGGCACTGAAGCTTTCTTT. Protein: CASSEEDRGTEAFF. The rearrangement links TRBV4-1 to TRBJ1-1, with 9 positions matching TRBD1. There are 14 residues in the CDR3. The V gene's germline CDR1 is MGHRA and CDR2 YSYEKL.